A single sample is the source of the 32 T cell receptor beta chains below, sequenced in a study of blood T cell repertoires in COVID-19. Profiling relied on immunoSEQ multiplex PCR, and the TCRdb table lists in-frame clones only, not all of them. The table records around 300,000 clones, about 87% of them present only once. The specimen sequenced was peripheral blood. Source of these receptors: a woman in her 40s with acute or convalescent COVID-19.

The rearrangement uses TRBV6-1 and TRBJ1-3; a weak D match, TRBD1 (5 bases). The ends were cut back, 2 bases at V and 2 bases at J, with 22 bases in the middle. The CDR3 covers 19 residues. Germline V CDR1 and CDR2: MNHNS, SASEGT. This chain's CDR3 is CASSEFVTVRLSTGNTIYF. CDR3 DNA sequence: TGTGCCAGCAGTGAATTTGTGACAGTTCGGCTATCGACTGGAAACACCATATATTTT.

The chain is built from TRBV5-1 and TRBJ2-5, with 10 bases matching TRBD2. This CDR3 is 16 amino acids long. Looked up from germline, CDR1 is SGHRS and CDR2 is YFSETQ. Germline trimming cut 4 bases from V and 1 base from J; bases unmatched to any gene: 7. The CDR3 protein is CASSVGSGGTQETQYF. CDR3 DNA sequence: TGCGCCAGCAGCGTAGGTAGCGGGGGGACCCAAGAGACCCAGTACTTC.

V is TRBV3-1 (or the pseudogene TRBV3-2) and J is TRBJ2-1; no clear D gene. Trimming shortened V by 4 bases and J by 6 bases, and 7 bases separated the two germline ends. Germline V gives CDR1 LGHDT, CDR2 YNNKEL (reference sequence). There are 12 residues in the CDR3. In DNA, the CDR3 is TGTGCCAGCAGCCCGCCCAGCAATGAGCAGTTCTTC. Translation gives CASSPPSNEQFF.

The chain has TRBV5-4 and TRBJ2-7; the match to TRBD2 covers 12 bases. Germline V lookup: CDR1 SGHNT, CDR2 YYREEE (reference sequence). Unmatched junction bases numbered 10, after V lost 3 bases and J lost 0 bases. The CDR3 has 18 residues. As DNA, the CDR3 is TGTGCCAGCAGCTCAGGAGGACTAGCGGGGACCGACTCCTACGAGCAGTACGTC. The encoded protein is CASSSGGLAGTDSYEQYV.

This clone turned up a few times. This sequence joins TRBV29-1 and TRBJ2-1; 7 bases are shared with TRBD1. The J segment lost 3 bases and the V segment lost 3 bases, leaving 5 bases of the junction unmatched. Germline V gives CDR1 SQVTM, CDR2 ANQGSEA. The CDR3 extends over 14 amino acids. CDR3 sequence reads: CSVDGYRGYNEQFF. CDR3 nucleotide sequence: TGCAGCGTTGACGGGTACAGGGGCTACAATGAGCAGTTCTTC.

The J gene is TRBJ2-5, the V gene TRBV24-1, with D perhaps matching TRBD1 (5 bases). Trimming stripped 9 bases from V and 2 bases from J, with 12 bases between. The CDR3 runs 13 residues. CDR1 and CDR2 from the germline V gene are KGHDR and SFDVKD. The CDR3 sequence is CATRRQSQETQYF. The CDR3 DNA is TGTGCCACCCGCAGACAGTCTCAAGAGACCCAGTACTTC.

This chain links TRBV28 with TRBJ1-1, with 12 bases fitting TRBD1. Trimming took 5 bases from V and 5 from J; bases not matched to a gene: 9. Germline assignment: CDR1 MDHEN and CDR2 SYDVKM. The CDR3 contains 16 residues. DNA of the CDR3: TGTGCCAGCAGTCTGAGACCGGGACAGGGGGCGACTGAAGCTTTCTTT. Translated, it gives CASSLRPGQGATEAFF.

The chain uses TRBV18 and TRBJ2-4; TRBD1 might be the D (6 bases). This CDR3 is built from 13 residues. The ends were cut back, 3 bases at V and 8 bases at J, with 11 bases in the middle. Germline CDR1 KGHSH, CDR2 LQKENI. The CDR3, as DNA: TGTGCCAGCTCACCCCCAGGGGCGGACATTCAGTACTTC. This gives the protein CASSPPGADIQYF.

The chain joins TRBV6-5 to TRBJ1-2; the D gene is possibly TRBD1 (6 bases). V shed 7 bases and J shed 6 bases, with 12 bases lying between them. Germline loops: CDR1 MNHEY, CDR2 SVGAGI. This CDR3 has 12 residues. The CDR3 DNA reads TGTGCCAGCACCTCTACAGGGCATGGCTACACCTTC. Its protein is CASTSTGHGYTF.

CDR3 coding DNA: TGTGCCAGCAGTAGGTCTGGGCAGGGATTGAACACTGAAGCTTTCTTT. Its protein is CASSRSGQGLNTEAFF. V and J are TRBV27 and TRBJ1-1; D is possibly TRBD1 (5 bases). The CDR3 totals 16 residues. The V gene's germline CDR1 is MNHEY and CDR2 SMNVEV (reference sequence). V lost 5 bases and J lost 0, with 16 bases in between.

The chain carries TRBV7-8 and TRBJ2-5; D is perhaps TRBD1 (6 bases). V lost 0 bases, J lost 2 bases, and 10 bases lay in between. CDR1 SGHVS and CDR2 FQNEAQ come from the germline V gene. This CDR3 region has 15 residues. CDR3 amino acids: CASSLARDKQETQYF. In DNA, the CDR3 is TGTGCCAGCAGCTTAGCGAGGGACAAACAAGAGACCCAGTACTTC.

The chain uses TRBV11-2 and TRBJ2-6, with 7 bases that match TRBD1. From germline, CDR1 is SGHAT and CDR2 FQNNGV. CDR3 length equals 17 residues. V lost 4 bases and J lost 4; bases outside the gene matches: 10. The CDR3 DNA reads as TGTGCCAGCAGCTCGACAAGACAGGGTTCAGGGGCCAACGTCCTGACTTTC. Amino acid sequence: CASSSTRQGSGANVLTF.

The chain joins TRBV9 to TRBJ1-1; 9 bases fit TRBD1. CDR3 length: 16 residues. V shed 4 bases and J 1 base; nucleotides not matched to a gene: 8. In germline, CDR1 is SGDLS, CDR2 YYNGEE. In nucleotides, the CDR3 is TGTGCCAGCAGCTTATTGCCGGGACAGGGGAACACTGAAGCTTTCTTT. It encodes CASSLLPGQGNTEAFF. The whole variable domain, filled in from reference TRBV9 and TRBJ1-1, reads DSGVTQTPKHLITATGQRVTLRCSPRSGDLSVYWYQQSLDQGLQFLIQYYNGEERAKGNILERFSAQQFPDLHSELNLSSLELGDSALYFCASSLLPGQGNTEAFFGQGTRLTVV.

The gene calls are TRBV12-5 and TRBJ1-2, with D perhaps matching TRBD1 (6 bases). The CDR3 is 15 amino acids. The germline gives CDR1 LGHNT, CDR2 FRNRAP. The V and J ends lost 0 bases and 5 bases respectively, with 13 bases between them. CDR3 residues: CASGLVWGPPYGYTF. In DNA form, the CDR3 reads TGTGCTAGTGGTTTGGTATGGGGGCCTCCATATGGCTACACCTTC. Full variable domain (remainder filled in from reference TRBV12-5 and TRBJ1-2): DARVTQTPRHKVTEMGQEVTMRCQPILGHNTVFWYRQTMMQGLELLAYFRNRAPLDDSGMPKDRFSAEMPDATLATLKIQPSEPRDSAVYFCASGLVWGPPYGYTFGSGTRLTVV.

This clone appeared once. This rearrangement joins TRBV5-4 to TRBJ1-3; no definite D call. V lost 4 bases and J 4 bases, leaving 21 bases between the germline ends. This CDR3 contains 17 residues. Germline loops: CDR1 SGHNT, CDR2 YYREEE (reference sequence). CDR3 DNA sequence: TGTGCCAGCAGCGCGGGGTCGGCGGCAGACATAGGAAACACCATATATTTT. This encodes CASSAGSAADIGNTIYF. Combining the CDR3 with reference TRBV5-4 and TRBJ1-3 gives the whole variable domain ETGVTQSPTHLIKTRGQQVTLRCSSQSGHNTVSWYQQALGQGPQFIFQYYREEENGRGNFPPRFSGLQFPNYSSELNVNALELDDSALYLCASSAGSAADIGNTIYFGEGSWLTVV.

V usage is TRBV10-3 and J usage is TRBJ2-2; 7 bases align to TRBD1. The V gene's germline CDR1 is ENHRY and CDR2 SYGVKD. V lost 0 bases, J lost 4 bases, and 8 bases stayed unmatched. This CDR3 has 17 residues. In DNA, the CDR3 is TGTGCCATCAGTGAGTCGAGGGCAGGGGGTTTCACCGGGGAGCTGTTTTTT. It encodes CAISESRAGGFTGELFF.

The V call is TRBV3-1 (or the pseudogene TRBV3-2), the J call TRBJ2-6; a possible D gene is TRBD1 (6 bases). V lost 1 base to trimming and J lost 2 bases, with 12 bases between them. This CDR3 region has 17 residues. Germline CDR1 is LGHDT and CDR2 is YNNKEL (reference sequence). CDR3 nucleotides: TGTGCCAGCAGCCAAGGCCCGAGGGGGACTGGGGCCAACGTCCTGACTTTC. This sequence encodes CASSQGPRGTGANVLTF.

J is TRBJ1-2 and V is TRBV5-4; possible D gene TRBD1, 6 bases. This CDR3 contains 15 residues. CDR1 is SGHNT, CDR2 YYREEE, per germline (reference sequence). V lost 2 bases to trimming and J lost 7 bases, with 18 bases between them. CDR3 coding DNA: TGTGCCAGCAGCTTAGGCCGGGACAACTGGGGTGGCTACACCTTC. Residues: CASSLGRDNWGGYTF.

The chain couples TRBV30 to TRBJ1-5; D is uncertain. Germline lookup yields CDR1 GTSNPN and CDR2 SVGIG (reference sequence). Between the trimmed V and J ends, which lost 0 bases and 2 bases, there was a span of 11 bases. The CDR3 contains 15 residues. CDR3 coding DNA: TGTGCCTGGAGTGTGGGAGGCGCGGGCAATCAGCCCCAGCATTTT. Translation gives CAWSVGGAGNQPQHF. Together with reference TRBV30 and TRBJ1-5, the CDR3 gives the full variable domain: SQTIHQWPATLVQPVGSPLSLECTVEGTSNPNLYWYRQAAGRGLQLLFYSVGIGQISSEVPQNLSASRPQDRQFILSSKKLLLSDSGFYLCAWSVGGAGNQPQHFGDGTRLSIL.

The chain employs TRBV7-2 and TRBJ1-2; perhaps TRBD1 as D (6 bases). V lost 5 bases to trimming and J lost 5 bases, with 18 bases between them. This CDR3 is 15 amino acids long. Germline V gives CDR1 SGHTA, CDR2 FQGNSA. The CDR3 DNA sequence: TGTGCCAGCAGCGGGGGGGGCGGATTCTATTATGGCTACACCTTC. Translating gives CASSGGGGFYYGYTF. Full variable domain (outside the CDR3, taken from reference TRBV7-2 and TRBJ1-2): GAGVSQSPSNKVTEKGKDVELRCDPISGHTALYWYRQSLGQGLEFLIYFQGNSAPDKSGLPSDRFSAERTGGSVSTLTIQRTQQEDSAVYLCASSGGGGFYYGYTFGSGTRLTVV.

Note on this clone: The germline gene is not matched at one end of the junction; a read error may be the cause. The rearrangement joins TRBV27 to TRBJ1-1; 7 positions match TRBD1. CDR3 size: 18 residues. The germline CDR1 and CDR2 sequences are MNHEY and SMNVEV (reference sequence). The CDR3 region has the DNA TGTGCCAGCCGTTTACACAGGGGCAGTCCTAGGATGAACACTGAAGCTTTCTTT. It yields the protein CASRLHRGSPRMNTEAFF.

V is TRBV5-1 and J is TRBJ2-5; D unresolved. The germline CDR1 and CDR2 sequences are SGHRS and YFSETQ. The CDR3 loop spans 14 amino acids. Trimming stripped 1 base from V and 0 bases from J, with 7 bases between. The CDR3 loop is CASSLLEYQETQYF. Here the CDR3 DNA reads TGCGCCAGCAGCTTGTTAGAGTACCAAGAGACCCAGTACTTC.

The chain recombines TRBV19 with TRBJ1-1; 7 bases match TRBD1. The CDR3 has 13 residues. Germline-derived CDR1 and CDR2 are LNHDA and SQIVND (reference sequence). J lost 1 base, V lost 8 bases, and 4 bases had no gene match. This CDR3 reads CASGRDRNTEAFF. DNA for the CDR3: TGTGCCAGTGGCCGGGACAGGAACACTGAAGCTTTCTTT. The full variable domain, rest sourced from reference TRBV19 and TRBJ1-1, is DGGITQSPKYLFRKEGQNVTLSCEQNLNHDAMYWYRQDPGQGLRLIYYSQIVNDFQKGDIAEGYSVSREKKESFPLTVTSAQKNPTAFYLCASGRDRNTEAFFGQGTRLTVV.

This sequence joins TRBV29-1 and TRBJ1-1; D unresolved. The germline V gene encodes CDR1 SQVTM and CDR2 ANQGSEA. This CDR3 spans 12 amino acids. V was pared by 5 bases and J by 1 base, with 8 bases between. The CDR3 protein is CSVLPQNTEAFF. The CDR3 region has the DNA TGCAGCGTTCTACCCCAGAACACTGAAGCTTTCTTT.

This clone was picked up one time. For the CDR3, the DNA is TGTGCCAGCAGTTACTCCCACGGGGGAGAGACCCAGTACTTC. Residues: CASSYSHGGETQYF. This chain connects TRBV6-5 to TRBJ2-5; the D gene is possibly TRBD2 (6 bases). This CDR3 spans 14 amino acids. Trimming cost V 0 bases and J 4 bases, with 9 bases left between them. In germline, CDR1 is MNHEY, CDR2 SVGAGI.

The V gene is TRBV10-3, the J gene TRBJ1-2; 7 nucleotides match TRBD1. The CDR3 covers 17 residues. With 5 bases clipped from V and 5 bases from J, the junction kept 17 bases outside the gene matches. The germline V gene encodes CDR1 ENHRY and CDR2 SYGVKD. This CDR3 reads CAISTGTEVKMRYGYTF. The CDR3 nucleotides read TGTGCCATCAGTACCGGGACAGAAGTCAAAATGCGGTATGGCTACACCTTC.

This chain uses TRBV7-9 with TRBJ2-5, with TRBD2 matching 8 bases. The trim removed 5 bases at V and 0 bases at J, leaving 11 bases unmatched. Germline CDR1 SEHNR, CDR2 FQNEAQ (reference sequence). The CDR3 runs 17 residues. The CDR3 here is CASSLVGASGYQETQYF. Here the CDR3 DNA reads TGTGCCAGCAGCCTAGTTGGGGCTAGCGGGTACCAAGAGACCCAGTACTTC. The whole variable domain, remainder taken from reference TRBV7-9 and TRBJ2-5, is DTGVSQNPRHKITKRGQNVTFRCDPISEHNRLYWYRQTLGQGPEFLTYFQNEAQLEKSRLLSDRFSAERPKGSFSTLEIQRTEQGDSAMYLCASSLVGASGYQETQYFGPGTRLLVL.

This clone showed up just once. This chain connects TRBV27 to TRBJ1-3; D possibly corresponds to TRBD1 (5 bases). Trimming removed 6 bases from V and 2 bases from J, with 14 bases in between. Germline V lookup: CDR1 MNHEY, CDR2 SMNVEV (reference sequence). The CDR3 spans 15 residues. The CDR3 here is CASSARGVAGNTIYF. CDR3 in DNA: TGTGCCAGCAGCGCTCGGGGGGTTGCTGGAAACACCATATATTTT.

V gene TRBV25-1 combines with J gene TRBJ1-6; tentatively, D is TRBD1 (5 bases). Trimming stripped 3 bases from V and 7 bases from J, with 10 bases between. Per the germline V gene, CDR1 is MGHDK and CDR2 is SYGVNS. The CDR3 consists of 14 residues. CDR3 sequence (DNA): TGTGCCAGCAGTGACACAGGAGAGAATTCACCCCTCCACTTT. Encoded protein: CASSDTGENSPLHF.

This chain uses TRBV6-2 or TRBV6-3 with TRBJ1-6, with 7 bases aligning to TRBD1. CDR1 is MNHEY, CDR2 SVGEGT, per germline. V gave up 2 bases and J gave up 3 bases; unmatched junction bases: 7. CDR3 length: 17 amino acids. CDR3 sequence reads: CASSYPTGQIYNSPLHF. CDR3 nucleotide sequence: TGTGCCAGCAGTTACCCGACAGGGCAAATCTATAATTCACCCCTCCACTTT.

This clone has a handful of counts. The rearrangement uses TRBV5-1 and TRBJ1-1, with D maybe TRBD1 (6 bases). Germline CDR1 and CDR2: SGHRS and YFSETQ. V lost 4 bases to trimming and J lost 1 base, with 14 bases between them. The CDR3 loop spans 15 amino acids. DNA of the CDR3: TGCGCCAGCAGCACACAAGGGGGTACGAACACTGAAGCTTTCTTT. This gives the protein CASSTQGGTNTEAFF.

The chain has TRBV20-1 and TRBJ2-1; 11 bases align to TRBD2. The CDR3 consists of 15 residues. Unmatched junction bases numbered 4, after V lost 3 bases and J lost 3 bases. Germline values: CDR1 DFQATT, CDR2 SNEGSKA (reference sequence). The CDR3 coding sequence is TGCAGTGCTAGTATACTAGCGGGGGTCTACAATGAGCAGTTCTTC. It encodes CSASILAGVYNEQFF.